Below, 10 T cell receptor beta chains from the same sample are listed, as sequenced in a study of Graves' ophthalmopathy and Graves' hyperthyroidism. RNA transcripts yielded amplified TCR beta CDR3 regions. First-round RT-PCR used HTBI primers; second-round multiplex PCR followed. MiXCR was run by TCRdb on the multiplex PCR reads, yielding one entry per CDR3 protein. The sample lists about 740,000 distinct CDR3 sequences, around 40% occurring once. The sample comprised peripheral blood. The receptors originated from an adult man with Graves' ophthalmopathy.

The rearrangement uses TRBV19 and TRBJ1-3; no clear D gene. The CDR3 has 16 residues. The germline gives CDR1 LNHDA, CDR2 SQIVND (reference sequence). The germline V and J ends were trimmed by 3 bases and 0 bases, with 12 bases remaining between them. CDR3 coding DNA: TGTGCCAGTAGTATCAGTCGGGGATCCTCTGGAAACACCATATATTTT. Translating it yields CASSISRGSSGNTIYF. The whole variable domain, remainder taken from reference TRBV19 and TRBJ1-3, is DGGITQSPKYLFRKEGQNVTLSCEQNLNHDAMYWYRQDPGQGLRLIYYSQIVNDFQKGDIAEGYSVSREKKESFPLTVTSAQKNPTAFYLCASSISRGSSGNTIYFGEGSWLTVV.

To note about this clonotype: Its ends do not fully match the called genes, so a read error is possible. J is TRBJ1-5 and V is TRBV24-1; a weak D match, TRBD1 (6 bases). Looked up from germline, CDR1 is KGHDR and CDR2 is SFDVKD. CDR3 length: 14 residues. CDR3 amino acids: CATSDPGVVQPQHF. The CDR3 bases are TGTGCCACCAGTGACCCAGGGGTTGTACAGCCCCAGCACTTT.

The chain employs TRBV9 and TRBJ2-3, with a possible D match to TRBD2 (5 bases). The germline gives CDR1 SGDLS, CDR2 YYNGEE. Trimming pared 4 bases from V and 3 bases from J, leaving 12 bases between. The CDR3 consists of 14 residues. Written as DNA, the CDR3 is TGTGCCAGCAGCCACGGACTGGCGACAGATACGCAGTATTTT. This encodes CASSHGLATDTQYF.

This clonotype was seen more than once but under ten times. The chain recombines TRBV20-1 with TRBJ1-1; tentatively, D is TRBD1 (5 bases). The CDR3 consists of 15 residues. Per the germline V gene, CDR1 is DFQATT and CDR2 is SNEGSKA (reference sequence). V was pared by 2 bases and J by 3 bases, with 16 bases between. The CDR3: CSARPFRDWDTEAFF. CDR3 coding DNA: TGCAGTGCTAGACCTTTCAGGGATTGGGACACTGAAGCTTTCTTT.

V gene TRBV15 combines with J gene TRBJ1-2; D call uncertain. V shed 0 bases and J shed 4 bases, with 12 bases lying between them. Germline V gene sequence: CDR1 LNHNV, CDR2 YYDKDF (reference sequence). CDR3 length equals 15 residues. The CDR3 region is CATSRERTDRYGYTF. The CDR3 nucleotides are TGTGCCACCAGCAGAGAGAGGACTGACCGCTATGGCTACACCTTC.

This chain connects TRBV2 to TRBJ2-7; 9 bases align to TRBD2. This CDR3 contains 13 residues. Unmatched junction bases numbered 7, after V lost 6 bases and J lost 7 bases. In germline, CDR1 is SNHLY, CDR2 FYNNEI. CDR3 DNA sequence: TGTGCCAGCAGCCCTAGCGGGAACGGGGAGCAGTACTTC. This codes for CASSPSGNGEQYF. The whole variable domain, remainder taken from reference TRBV2 and TRBJ2-7, is EPEVTQTPSHQVTQMGQEVILRCVPISNHLYFYWYRQILGQKVEFLVSFYNNEISEKSEIFDDQFSVERPDGSNFTLKIRSTKLEDSAMYFCASSPSGNGEQYFGPGTRLTVT.

The genes are TRBV10-1 and TRBJ1-6; no clear D gene. The CDR3 sequence is 17 residues long. The V end lost 7 bases, the J end lost 10 bases, and 26 bases lay between the germline ends. Per germline, CDR1 WNHNN and CDR2 SYGVQD (reference sequence). DNA for the CDR3: TGCGCCAGCAAGGACCCCGGGAGGATGGTGGGCAAATCACCCCTCCACTTT. It translates to CASKDPGRMVGKSPLHF.

This clonotype was picked up a small number of times. V is TRBV7-9 and J is TRBJ2-7, with 8 bases that match TRBD1. The germline V gene has CDR1 SEHNR and CDR2 FQNEAQ (reference sequence). The CDR3 covers 15 residues. The ends lost 5 bases at V and 0 bases at J; junction bases unmatched: 6. CDR3 coding DNA: TGTGCCAGCAGCCCCGCCGGGACAGGCTCCTACGAGCAGTACTTC. Protein sequence: CASSPAGTGSYEQYF.

This clonotype has at least ten counts. The V call is TRBV29-1, the J call TRBJ2-5, with D possibly matching TRBD1 (5 bases). The CDR3 spans 13 residues. Germline assignment: CDR1 SQVTM and CDR2 ANQGSEA. V lost 3 bases and J lost 2, with 10 bases in between. CDR3 DNA: TGCAGCGTTGAGTCTAGGACACAAGAGACCCAGTACTTC. Translation gives CSVESRTQETQYF.

CDR3 protein: CASSLDPLSNYEQYF. The CDR3, as DNA: TGTGCCAGCAGCTTAGATCCTCTCAGTAACTACGAGCAGTACTTC. The gene calls are TRBV7-9 and TRBJ2-7; D is ambiguous. The germline V gene encodes CDR1 SEHNR and CDR2 FQNEAQ (reference sequence). The V and J ends lost 1 base and 3 bases respectively, with 13 bases between them. The CDR3 is 15 amino acids.